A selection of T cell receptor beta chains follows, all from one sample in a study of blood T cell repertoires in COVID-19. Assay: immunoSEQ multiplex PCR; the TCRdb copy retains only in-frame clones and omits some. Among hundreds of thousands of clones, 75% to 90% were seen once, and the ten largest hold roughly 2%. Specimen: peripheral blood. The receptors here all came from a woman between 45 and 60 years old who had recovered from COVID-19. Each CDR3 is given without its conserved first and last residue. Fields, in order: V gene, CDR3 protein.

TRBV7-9,ASSPAGNKNIQY
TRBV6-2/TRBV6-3,ASSDRDIRWGKLF
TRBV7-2,ASSPQLAGGNYEQY
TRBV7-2,ASSPGLAGYEQY
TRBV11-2,ATGTVRGGTQY
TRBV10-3,AISESRGNYGYT
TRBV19,ASSPRQGPGANVLT
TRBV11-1,ASSRGQGGTDTQY
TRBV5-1,ASSWAQGPGELF
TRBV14,ASSQDQLTGHGYT
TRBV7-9,ASSLSVGGSYNSPLH
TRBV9,ASSRGSGQGAVYGYT
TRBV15,ATSRDKGTGVRDTQY
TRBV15,ATSRDGDSNVNTEAF
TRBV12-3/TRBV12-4,ASSFRGRYGYT
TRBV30,AWSSGGGYT
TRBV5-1,ASSLYPGTSGTDTQY
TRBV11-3,ASSLKTGGTDTQY
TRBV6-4,ASSFGQGTDEAF
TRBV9,ASSATSGAVNEQF
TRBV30,AWSVSGQRNYGYT
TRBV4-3,ASSLRSNTEAF
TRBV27,ASSGTGNQPQH
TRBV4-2,ASSQDRTGGSYEQY
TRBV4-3,ASSFDRDYYGYT
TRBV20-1,SGTGGAGYT